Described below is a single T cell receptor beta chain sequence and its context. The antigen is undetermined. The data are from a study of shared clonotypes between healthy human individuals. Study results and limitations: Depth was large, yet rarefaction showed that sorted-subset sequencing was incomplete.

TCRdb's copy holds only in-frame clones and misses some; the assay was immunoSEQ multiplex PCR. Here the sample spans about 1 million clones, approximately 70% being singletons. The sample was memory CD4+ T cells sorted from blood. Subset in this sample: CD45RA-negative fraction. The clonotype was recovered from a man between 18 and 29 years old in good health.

The CDR3 nucleotides are TGTGCCACCAGCTCCCACGGACTAGCGGGGGGGACCACGCTATTCCAGTACTTC. As protein: CATSSHGLAGGTTLFQYF. The chain uses TRBV15 and TRBJ2-5; 15 bases are a match to TRBD2. This CDR3 spans 18 amino acids. Per the germline V gene, CDR1 is LNHNV and CDR2 is YYDKDF (reference sequence). V dropped 5 bases and J dropped 10; count of bases not matched to a gene: 17.